Below are 5 T cell receptor beta chains sequenced from a single sample in a study of CD8+ T cells in alopecia areata. Sequencing templates came from extracted RNA that was reverse transcribed into cDNA. This table comes from immunoSEQ multiplex PCR, and its TCRdb copy is limited to in-frame clones, with some not included. The sample has about 190,000 clones; over 60% are singletons. The treatment here: oral pan-JAK inhibitor, 5-10 mg twice daily. Material: CD4+ T cells sorted from blood, obtained at week 4, from a patient treated with tofacitinib. The receptors derive from a human donor with alopecia areata.

Note on this clone: At the DNA level, this CDR3 is encoded by other sequences in the same sample as well. The gene calls are TRBV9 and TRBJ2-3; tentatively, D is TRBD2 (6 bases). V was clipped by 0 bases and J by 3 bases, with 8 bases between them. This CDR3 spans 14 amino acids. The germline V gene has CDR1 SGDLS and CDR2 YYNGEE. The DNA of the CDR3 is TGTGCCAGCAGCGTAGGGGACTCGACAGATACGCAGTATTTT. Its protein is CASSVGDSTDTQYF.

The chain combines TRBV5-1 with TRBJ2-7; the match to TRBD2 covers 10 bases. This CDR3 contains 16 residues. Trimming removed 0 bases from V and 7 bases from J; junction bases left unmatched: 10. Germline CDR1 SGHRS, CDR2 YFSETQ. CDR3 DNA sequence: TGCGCCAGCAGCTTGGCAACCCTAGCGGGGGTGAAGGAGCAGTACTTC. It codes for CASSLATLAGVKEQYF.

Of note for this clone: Other nucleotide sequences from this sample produce the same CDR3. The chain combines TRBV20-1 with TRBJ1-2, with unresolved D. V lost 3 bases and J 7 bases, leaving 3 bases between the germline ends. Germline assignment: CDR1 DFQATT and CDR2 SNEGSKA (reference sequence). The CDR3 sequence is 9 residues long. The CDR3 here is CSASGGYTF. The CDR3 DNA reads TGCAGTGCTAGCGGTGGCTACACCTTC.

As concerns this clone: Other DNA sequences in this specimen translate into the identical CDR3. The chain uses TRBV5-1 and TRBJ2-7, with TRBD2 as a possible D gene (5 bases). V dropped 4 bases and J dropped 3 bases, with 11 bases sitting between them. The CDR3 has 13 residues. Germline CDR1 SGHRS, CDR2 YFSETQ. CDR3 DNA: TGCGCCAGCAGCGCGGGCGGTAGCTACGAGCAGTACTTC. Translating it yields CASSAGGSYEQYF.

The chain has TRBV30 and TRBJ1-6, with D possibly TRBD1 on 6 matching bases. Germline V gives CDR1 GTSNPN, CDR2 SVGIG (reference sequence). This CDR3 has 13 amino acids. Trimming stripped 3 bases from V and 10 bases from J, with 13 bases between. CDR3 sequence: CAWRPGAGSPLHF. In DNA form, the CDR3 reads TGTGCCTGGAGGCCAGGGGCAGGGTCACCCCTCCACTTT.